This TCR beta chain was obtained from a study of Graves' ophthalmopathy and Graves' hyperthyroidism. Study results and caveats: In blood appeared most of the expanded thyroid clonotypes whose frequency exceeded 0.001.

V was pared by 5 bases and J by 4 bases, with 8 bases between. CDR1 and CDR2 (germline): SGHTA, FQGNSA. The CDR3 is made up of 13 amino acids. CDR3 regions of TCR beta were amplified from RNA transcripts. RT-PCR in the first round used HTBI primers; a second-round multiplex PCR followed. MiXCR, applied by TCRdb to the multiplex PCR reads, yields one record per CDR3 protein. Here the sample spans about 210,000 distinct CDR3 sequences, over 25% being singletons. Sampling approximately 11 ml of fresh peripheral blood provided the PBMCs. This clonotype was seen more than once but under ten times. Its antigen is not identified.

This chain links TRBV7-2 with TRBJ2-2; tentatively, D is TRBD1 (6 bases). Material for sequencing was peripheral blood. This TCR was sampled from a man between 45 and 60 years old with Graves' ophthalmopathy. The CDR3: CASSRGGTGELFF. In DNA, the CDR3 is TGTGCCAGCAGCCGAGGGGGCACCGGGGAGCTGTTTTTT.